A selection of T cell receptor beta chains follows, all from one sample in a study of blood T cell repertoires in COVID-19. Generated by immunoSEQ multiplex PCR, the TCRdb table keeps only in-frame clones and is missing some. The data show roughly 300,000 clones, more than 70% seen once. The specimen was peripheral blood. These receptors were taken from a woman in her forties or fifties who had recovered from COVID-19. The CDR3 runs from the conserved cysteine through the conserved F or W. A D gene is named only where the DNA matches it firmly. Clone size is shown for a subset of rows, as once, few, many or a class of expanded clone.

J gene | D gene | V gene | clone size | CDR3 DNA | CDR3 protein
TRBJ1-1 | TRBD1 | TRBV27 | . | TGTGCCAGCAGTCCCTTACTTGGGACAGGGGTGGCCACTGAAGCTTTCTTT | CASSPLLGTGVATEAFF
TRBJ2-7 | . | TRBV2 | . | TGTGCCAGCAGTGAAGGACAGGCGACCTACGAGCAGTACTTC | CASSEGQATYEQYF
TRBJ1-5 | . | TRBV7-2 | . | TGTGCCAGCAGCCCGGGGAGGCTTCCCCTCGGACAGCCCCAGCATTTT | CASSPGRLPLGQPQHF
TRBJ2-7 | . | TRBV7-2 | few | TGTGCCAGCAGCTTAGCGAGCCGCTCCTACGAGCAGTACTTC | CASSLASRSYEQYF
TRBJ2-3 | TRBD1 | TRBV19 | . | TGTGCCAGTAGTAAATGGACAGGGGGCAGTCCAGATACGCAGTATTTT | CASSKWTGGSPDTQYF
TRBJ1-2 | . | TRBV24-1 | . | TGTGCCACCAGTGAAGGATGGGCGTACACCTTC | CATSEGWAYTF
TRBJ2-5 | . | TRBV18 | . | TGTGCCAGCTCACCGACAAGGGGGCAAGAGACCCAGTACTTC | CASSPTRGQETQYF
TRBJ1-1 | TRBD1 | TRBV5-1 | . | TGCGCCAGCAGCCAGAGACAGGGCGGAATGAACACTGAAGCTTTCTTT | CASSQRQGGMNTEAFF
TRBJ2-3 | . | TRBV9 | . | TGTGCCAGCAGCGTTCTAGCGACTACAGATACGCAGTATTTT | CASSVLATTDTQYF
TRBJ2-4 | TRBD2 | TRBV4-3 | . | TGCGCCAGCAGCCGGAGACTAGCGGGGGGGTCCGATGCCAAAAACATTCAGTACTTC | CASSRRLAGGSDAKNIQYF
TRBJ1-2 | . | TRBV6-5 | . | TGTGCCAGCAGTTACTCGGGGCAGAACTATGGCTACACCTTC | CASSYSGQNYGYTF
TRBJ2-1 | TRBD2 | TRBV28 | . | TGTGCCAGCAGTTCTATTCGACTAGCGGGAAATGAGCAGTTCTTC | CASSSIRLAGNEQFF